Listed below are T cell receptor beta chains from one sample, sequenced in a study of T cells after yellow fever vaccination. TCRdb reprocessed the 5' RACE reads with MiXCR, giving one entry per CDR3 protein. The repertoire consists of hundreds of thousands of distinct CDR3 sequences, with roughly 13% occurring once and the leading ten covering roughly 13%. The sample consisted of PBMCs, taken on the day of the yellow fever booster vaccination. The receptors come from a man aged 25 to 45 who received the YFV17D yellow fever vaccine. CDR3s include the opening cysteine and the closing phenylalanine or tryptophan. The order of the fields is V gene, clone size, D gene, J gene, CDR3 DNA, CDR3 protein. A D gene is named only where the DNA matches it firmly. Expanded clones are given a class, and other clones once, few, many or no size at all.

TRBV4-2,.,TRBD1,TRBJ2-7,TGTGCCAGCAGCCAAGATTTGGGACAGGACCTCGAGCAGTACTTC,CASSQDLGQDLEQYF
TRBV12-3/TRBV12-4,.,TRBD2,TRBJ2-2,TGTGCCAGCAGCCCGGGACTAGCGGCCGGGGAGCTGTTTTTT,CASSPGLAAGELFF
TRBV6-1,.,.,TRBJ2-5,TGTGCTTCTCGGGTGACGGAGACCCAGTACTTC,CASRVTETQYF
TRBV5-6,.,TRBD2,TRBJ2-3,TGTGCCAGCAGCTTCCCGGGACTAGCACGGACAGATACGCAGTATTTT,CASSFPGLARTDTQYF
TRBV6-2/TRBV6-3,.,.,TRBJ2-7,TGTGCCAGCAGGAACTTCCACGAGCAGTACTTC,CASRNFHEQYF
TRBV6-2/TRBV6-3,.,TRBD2,TRBJ2-5,TGTGCCAGCAGCGCGGGGGAGGAGACCCAGTACTTC,CASSAGEETQYF
TRBV12-3/TRBV12-4,few,TRBD2,TRBJ2-7,TGTGCCAGCAGAGCTCTAGCGGGAGTAATTAACGAGCAGTACTTC,CASRALAGVINEQYF
TRBV7-8,.,.,TRBJ1-5,TGTGCCAGCAGCCCCGCGGGGGTTGGCAATCAGCCCCAGCATTTT,CASSPAGVGNQPQHF
TRBV27,.,.,TRBJ2-3,TGTGCCAGCAGTCCGGAAGGAGGGCCCCCCACAGATACGCAGTATTTT,CASSPEGGPPTDTQYF
TRBV7-2,many,.,TRBJ2-2,TGTGCCAGCAGCGGACCGAACACCGGGGAGCTGTTTTTT,CASSGPNTGELFF
TRBV20-1,.,.,TRBJ2-7,TGCAGTGTAGAGCTAGGGAATGAGGACGAGCAGTACTTC,CSVELGNEDEQYF
TRBV3-1,.,.,TRBJ1-3,TGTGCCAGCAGCCAAACAGACTCTGGAAACACCATATATTTT,CASSQTDSGNTIYF
TRBV6-2/TRBV6-3,.,TRBD2,TRBJ2-1,TGTGCCAGCAGCTGGGCTAGCGGGGGTTACAATGAGCAGTTCTTC,CASSWASGGYNEQFF
TRBV3-1,few,.,TRBJ1-1,TGTGCCAGCAGCCTTGGGACCCGGGACGGTGAAGCTTTCTTT,CASSLGTRDGEAFF
TRBV28,once,.,TRBJ2-3,TGTGCCAGCAGTTTAGTTGAGGGAGGCACAGATACGCAGTATTTT,CASSLVEGGTDTQYF
TRBV7-9,.,TRBD2,TRBJ2-1,TGTGCCAGCAGGCCGGAGCTAGCGGGAGCCTATGAGCAGTTCTTC,CASRPELAGAYEQFF
TRBV4-1,.,.,TRBJ2-1,TGCGCCAGCAGCCAATCAAGCGGGTTCACCTACAATGAGCAGTTCTTC,CASSQSSGFTYNEQFF
TRBV29-1,few,TRBD2,TRBJ2-2,TGCAGCGTTGCTGAATGGGGAGGGCTCACCGGGGAGCTGTTTTTT,CSVAEWGGLTGELFF
TRBV6-5,.,.,TRBJ2-7,TGTGCCAGCAGCCCGGCGGCGGGCGAGCAGTACTTC,CASSPAAGEQYF
TRBV11-3,few,.,TRBJ2-1,TGTGCCAGCAGCTTAGATTCTCGGCTGGTCAATGAGCAGTTCTTC,CASSLDSRLVNEQFF
TRBV6-6,.,.,TRBJ1-1,TGTGCCAGCTTGGACAGACCGAACACTGAAGCTTTCTTT,CASLDRPNTEAFF
TRBV20-1,.,.,TRBJ2-7,TGCAGTGCTTTCAGGGCAAGGGAGCAGTACTTC,CSAFRAREQYF
TRBV29-1,few,TRBD1,TRBJ2-2,TGCAGCGTTGCTGGGGACAGGGACGACGGGGAGCTGTTTTTT,CSVAGDRDDGELFF
TRBV20-1,few,.,TRBJ2-2,TGCAGTGCCAGTGAGCGGCCATTTTCCGGGGAGCTGTTTTTT,CSASERPFSGELFF
TRBV6-5,.,.,TRBJ2-4,TGTGCCAGCAGTTACATTTCGGGACGCAGCACCATTCAGTACTTC,CASSYISGRSTIQYF
TRBV18,.,.,TRBJ1-3,TGTGCCAGCTCACCACCGTCCACCAGAAACACCATATATTTT,CASSPPSTRNTIYF
TRBV11-2,few,.,TRBJ2-1,TGTGCCAGCAGCTTAAATGCAGGGTACAATGAGCAGTTCTTC,CASSLNAGYNEQFF
TRBV20-1,.,.,TRBJ1-2,TGCAGACTAGGGAGCAGCTATGGCTACACCTTC,CRLGSSYGYTF
TRBV24-1,.,.,TRBJ2-1,TGTGCCACCAGTGATCTAAGACTAGGGAACAATGAGCAGTTCTTC,CATSDLRLGNNEQFF
TRBV7-2,many,TRBD2,TRBJ2-1,TGTGCCAGCAGCTCTCTAGCGGGACTCTACAATGAGCAGTTCTTC,CASSSLAGLYNEQFF
TRBV5-1,many,TRBD2,TRBJ2-3,TGCGCCAGCAGCCCGACAGCGGGAGGCCGAACCACAGATACGCAGTATTTT,CASSPTAGGRTTDTQYF
TRBV20-1,.,.,TRBJ2-7,TGCAGTGCCGACGCAGCCTACGAGCAGTACTTC,CSADAAYEQYF
TRBV5-4,many,TRBD2,TRBJ2-7,TGTGCCAGCAGCTTGGAAGGACTAGCGGGAGCACTGTACTTC,CASSLEGLAGALYF
TRBV16,.,.,TRBJ2-5,TGTGCCAGCAGCCAATCTTCCCTACAAGAGACCCAGTACTTC,CASSQSSLQETQYF
TRBV7-9,few,.,TRBJ2-7,TGTGCCAGCAGCTCCGACCTGCTCTCCTACGAGCAGTACTTC,CASSSDLLSYEQYF
TRBV20-1,few,.,TRBJ2-1,TGCAGTGCTAGAGGTCTAAGGAGCGACAATGAGCAGTTCTTC,CSARGLRSDNEQFF
TRBV7-2,.,.,TRBJ2-1,TGTGCCAGCAGGCTTTACGGGACGCGCGACAATGAGCAGTTCTTC,CASRLYGTRDNEQFF
TRBV7-2,few,.,TRBJ2-3,TGTGCCAGCAGCATACTAGTAACGGATACGCAGTATTTT,CASSILVTDTQYF
TRBV12-5,.,.,TRBJ1-5,TGTGCTAGTGGTTTGGTTTCTCAGCCCCAGCATTTT,CASGLVSQPQHF
TRBV5-6,once,TRBD1,TRBJ1-4,TGTGCCAGCAGCTTCGACAGGGTTAATGAAAAACTGTTTTTT,CASSFDRVNEKLFF
TRBV10-2,few,.,TRBJ2-7,TGCGCCAGCAGAACTAGCCATCTGACGTTAAGCTCCTACGAGCAGTACTTC,CASRTSHLTLSSYEQYF
TRBV5-1,few,.,TRBJ2-3,TGCGCCAGCAGCTTGGCAGGTCGAGTATATACCACAGATACGCAGTATTTT,CASSLAGRVYTTDTQYF
TRBV12-3/TRBV12-4,few,TRBD2,TRBJ2-3,TGTGCCAGCAGGCTTAGCGGGAGTGGGTCAGATACGCAGTATTTT,CASRLSGSGSDTQYF
TRBV28,.,.,TRBJ2-7,TGTGCCAGCAGTTTTAGCAGTTCTTTCTACGAGCAGTACTTC,CASSFSSSFYEQYF
TRBV10-2,.,.,TRBJ1-1,TGCGCCAGCACCCCCCGGGGGAGGGACATGAACACTGAAGCTTTCTTT,CASTPRGRDMNTEAFF
TRBV20-1,.,.,TRBJ2-1,TGCAGCCTTAAATCGGGTATCTACAATGAGCAGTTCTTC,CSLKSGIYNEQFF
TRBV3-1,.,.,TRBJ2-1,TGTGCCAGCAGCCAACAGAGTGACGGGACCCCGCAGTTCTTC,CASSQQSDGTPQFF
TRBV20-1,.,TRBD2,TRBJ2-1,TGCAGTGCCGTCGGGACTAGTCTGTATGAGCAGTTCTTC,CSAVGTSLYEQFF
TRBV9,few,.,TRBJ1-1,TGTGCCAGCAGCGCGGGGGCCTCTGAAGCTTTCTTT,CASSAGASEAFF
TRBV29-1,few,TRBD1,TRBJ2-5,TGCAGCGTAGCAGAGGGGGCGGAGACCCAGTACTTC,CSVAEGAETQYF
TRBV5-8,few,TRBD2,TRBJ2-7,TGTGCCAGCAGCTCCGGGACTAGCTTCTACGAGCAGTACTTC,CASSSGTSFYEQYF
TRBV7-2,many,TRBD1,TRBJ2-2,TGTGCCAGCAGCCCCGGGACAGAGCACACCGGGGAGCTGTTTTTT,CASSPGTEHTGELFF
TRBV20-1,few,TRBD2,TRBJ2-7,TGCAGTGCTAGTTCCCCTAGCGGGAGTGGACGCGAGCAGTACTTC,CSASSPSGSGREQYF